This TCR beta chain is from a study of cytomegalovirus exposure and HLA in healthy donors. This clone was observed a few times. The CDR3 consists of 16 residues. V shed 1 base and J shed 1 base, with 11 bases lying between them. Germline V gene sequence: CDR1 LGHNT, CDR2 FRNRAP. Data came from immunoSEQ multiplex PCR; TCRdb stores just in-frame clones and leaves some out. The table shows about 170,000 clones, with about 87% occurring only once. This sequence joins TRBV12-5 and TRBJ2-1, with D perhaps TRBD1 (6 bases). The TCR originated in a young woman in good health and CMV-seronegative. The sample consisted of PBMCs. The CDR3 bases are TGTGCTAGTGGTTTGGAGGGACAACAATCCTACAATGAGCAGTTCTTC. Protein: CASGLEGQQSYNEQFF.